The clone carrying this TCR beta chain turned up a few times. Its specificity is not known. The libraries were made with immunoSEQ v3. The protocol was immunoSEQ multiplex PCR, while the TCRdb copy is restricted to in-frame clones and leaves out a portion. The repertoire holds some 16,000 clones, with over 70% as singletons. These data come from a study of TIL therapy for anti-PD-1-resistant metastatic lung cancer. Study conclusions and caveats: TIL clonotype persistence in blood showed no apparent association with response. The cohort had more treatment-naive, never-smoker and oncogene-addicted patients than typical.

Time point defined: pre-treatment sample, taken before nivolumab and TIL therapy. This CDR3 spans 13 amino acids. V lost 7 bases to trimming and J lost 4 bases, with 14 bases between them. CDR1 MDHEN and CDR2 SYDVKM come from the germline V gene. The clonotype comes from a person aged 25 to 79 with non-small cell lung cancer. The chain joins TRBV28 to TRBJ2-7, with D unresolved. Sequencing was performed on blood, taken at baseline. CDR3 nucleotides: TGTGCCAGCACCCCCGTCGGGCAGTACGAGCAGTACTTC. Amino acid sequence: CASTPVGQYEQYF.